This passage covers 27 T cell receptor beta chains from one sample sequenced in a study of blood T cell repertoires in COVID-19. TCRdb keeps only in-frame clones here, not all; method: immunoSEQ multiplex PCR. The data hold 150,000 to 250,000 clones, with 75% to 85% observed a single time. Input material: peripheral blood. Receptors originate from a woman between 40 and 50 years old with COVID-19, enrolled during active disease.

The CDR3 DNA reads TGCGCCAGCACCCAACAGGGCTCTGAAGCTTTCTTT. This sequence encodes CASTQQGSEAFF. The chain recombines TRBV23-1 with TRBJ1-1; tentative D call: TRBD1 (6 bases). TRBV23-1 is an ORF; its function is uncertain. With 7 bases removed from V and 6 bases from J, the gap between germline ends came to 12 bases. This CDR3 contains 12 residues.

This rearrangement joins TRBV6-5 to TRBJ2-1; D might be TRBD2 (7 bases). Per the germline V gene, CDR1 is MNHEY and CDR2 is SVGAGI. Trimming left V 6 bases short and J 0 bases short, with 9 bases between. The CDR3 totals 14 residues. This CDR3 is CASRGGASYNEQFF. Here the CDR3 DNA reads TGTGCCAGCAGAGGGGGGGCCTCCTACAATGAGCAGTTCTTC.

This clone occurred a few times. The V and J genes are TRBV10-1 and TRBJ1-2; the match to TRBD1 covers 11 bases. The CDR3 is 16 amino acids. J gave up 4 bases and V 7 bases, and 11 bases lay outside the gene matches. The V gene's germline CDR1 is WNHNN and CDR2 SYGVQD (reference sequence). CDR3 protein: CASIFPGTGGVYGYTF. The CDR3 DNA follows: TGCGCCAGCATCTTTCCCGGGACAGGGGGAGTCTATGGCTACACCTTC.

The genes are TRBV7-2 and TRBJ2-3; tentatively, D is TRBD1 (5 bases). CDR1 is SGHTA and CDR2 is FQGNSA in the germline V gene. V lost 3 bases and J lost 5, with 12 bases in between. The CDR3 is 14 residues long. CDR3 DNA sequence: TGTGCCAGCAGCTTGGACCGAAGGGGAGATACGCAGTATTTT. Protein product: CASSLDRRGDTQYF.

The chain joins TRBV2 to TRBJ2-3, with D hard to call. Trimming removed 6 bases at V and 5 bases at J, with 6 bases between. CDR3 size: 11 residues. Per germline, CDR1 SNHLY and CDR2 FYNNEI. CDR3 nucleotide sequence: TGTGCCAGCAGCCTAAAAGATACGCAGTATTTT. This translates into CASSLKDTQYF.

The chain links TRBV21-1 to TRBJ2-7; no DNA check was done on the table's D call, TRBD1. TRBV21-1 is designated a pseudogene. The CDR3 length is 16 residues. The CDR3 loop is CASSPPDRGSSYEQYF. Here the CDR3 DNA reads TGTGCCAGCAGCCCACCCGACAGGGGCTCATCCTACGAGCAGTACTTC.

This clone was recorded a few times. V and J are TRBV3-1 (or the pseudogene TRBV3-2) and TRBJ1-1, with TRBD1 as a possible D gene (6 bases). Germline V gives CDR1 LGHDT, CDR2 YNNKEL (reference sequence). This CDR3 contains 15 residues. Trimming stripped 2 bases from V and 3 bases from J, with 13 bases between. CDR3 bases: TGTGCCAGCAGCCAATTCAGGGGTTCGTACACTGAAGCTTTCTTT. Its translation: CASSQFRGSYTEAFF.

The chain recombines TRBV3-1 (or the pseudogene TRBV3-2) with TRBJ1-6, with D possibly TRBD1 on 5 matching bases. Germline assignment: CDR1 LGHDT and CDR2 YNNKEL (reference sequence). This CDR3 comprises 16 residues. V dropped 4 bases and J dropped 9 bases, with 19 bases sitting between them. DNA of the CDR3: TGTGCCAGCAGCCTCTTGGGGGGGGTATACGGTTCACCCCTCCACTTT. It translates to CASSLLGGVYGSPLHF.

The chain is built from TRBV7-2 and TRBJ1-3; D remains ambiguous. Per germline, CDR1 SGHTA and CDR2 FQGNSA. Trimming cost V 3 bases and J 1 base, with 13 bases left between them. The CDR3 extends over 16 amino acids. CDR3 nucleotides: TGTGCCAGCAGCTTCCCGGAACCGGGTTCTGGAAACACCATATATTTT. This encodes CASSFPEPGSGNTIYF.

The chain employs TRBV3-1 (or the pseudogene TRBV3-2) and TRBJ1-1, with 7 bases matching TRBD1. Trimming took 5 bases from V and 8 from J; bases not matched to a gene: 8. Germline CDR1 is LGHDT and CDR2 is YNNKEL (reference sequence). The CDR3 is 13 amino acids. The CDR3 spells CASSSRWTGEAFF. The CDR3 DNA is TGTGCCAGCAGCTCGAGGTGGACAGGAGAAGCTTTCTTT.

The rearrangement uses TRBV5-4 and TRBJ2-7; D gene unclear. Trimming stripped 0 bases from V and 1 base from J, with 8 bases between. The CDR3 extends over 14 amino acids. The germline CDR1 and CDR2 sequences are SGHNT and YYREEE (reference sequence). As DNA, the CDR3 is TGTGCCAGCAGCTTGGATCCAGGTTCCTACGAGCAGTACTTC. Its translation is CASSLDPGSYEQYF.

This clone has a single count. The V gene is TRBV10-3, the J gene TRBJ2-7; D possibly corresponds to TRBD2 (6 bases). V dropped 10 bases and J dropped 0 bases, with 7 bases sitting between them. CDR3 length: 11 residues. Germline V gene lookup returns CDR1 ENHRY and CDR2 SYGVKD. For the CDR3, the DNA is TGTGCCACGACTAGCTCCTACGAGCAGTACTTC. Its protein product is CATTSSYEQYF.

This clone is a singleton in its sample. This chain connects TRBV19 to TRBJ2-7, with 9 bases aligning to TRBD2. CDR1 and CDR2 from the germline V gene are LNHDA and SQIVND (reference sequence). The CDR3 contains 13 residues. V was clipped by 10 bases and J by 3 bases; unmatched bases: 7. The CDR3 DNA follows: TGTGCCATCTCGCGGGGGGGGAACTACGAGCAGTACTTC. Amino acid sequence: CAISRGGNYEQYF.

V gene TRBV6-5 combines with J gene TRBJ2-1; 8 bases map to TRBD2. The CDR3 runs 14 residues. CDR1 and CDR2 from the germline V gene are MNHEY and SVGAGI. The junction had 10 bases not matched to a gene; V was cut back by 6 bases and J by 9 bases. CDR3 bases: TGTGCCAGCAGACTACTAGCGGCGACGGGTGAGCAGTTCTTC. Protein product: CASRLLAATGEQFF.

V and J are TRBV6-5 and TRBJ1-4, with a tentative D call TRBD1 (5 bases). V was trimmed by 7 bases and J by 10 bases, leaving 19 bases between them. The CDR3 length is 14 residues. CDR1 and CDR2 from the germline V gene are MNHEY and SVGAGI. The chain's CDR3 is CASTPTASPGKLFF. The CDR3 region has the DNA TGTGCCAGCACCCCGACAGCCTCTCCGGGAAAACTGTTTTTT.

The V call is TRBV30, the J call TRBJ1-2, with a weak D call TRBD1 (5 bases). V gave up 5 bases and J gave up 12 bases, with 13 bases separating them. The CDR3 covers 10 residues. CDR1 and CDR2 from the germline V gene are GTSNPN and SVGIG (reference sequence). This CDR3 reads CAWGGQDNTF. In DNA, the CDR3 is TGTGCCTGGGGTGGGCAGGACAACACCTTC.

The gene calls are TRBV9 and TRBJ1-2; D is perhaps TRBD1 (6 bases). Germline CDR1 reads SGDLS; CDR2 reads YYNGEE. V was trimmed by 5 bases and J by 4 bases, leaving 18 bases between them. The CDR3 has 15 amino acids. CDR3 DNA: TGTGCCAGCAGATCGCAGGGGCAGTCCTTCTATGGCTACACCTTC. Residues: CASRSQGQSFYGYTF. Combining the CDR3 with reference TRBV9 and TRBJ1-2 gives the whole variable domain DSGVTQTPKHLITATGQRVTLRCSPRSGDLSVYWYQQSLDQGLQFLIQYYNGEERAKGNILERFSAQQFPDLHSELNLSSLELGDSALYFCASRSQGQSFYGYTFGSGTRLTVV.

The chain has TRBV2 and TRBJ1-2, with D tentatively TRBD1 (5 bases). The CDR3 extends over 14 amino acids. Deletions cut 4 bases from V and 1 base from J, with 10 bases between. Germline V gene lookup returns CDR1 SNHLY and CDR2 FYNNEI. In DNA form, the CDR3 reads TGTGCCAGCAGTGGGCAGGGAAGTAACTATGGCTACACCTTC. Its protein product is CASSGQGSNYGYTF.

The rearrangement links TRBV4-3 to TRBJ2-2, with a tentative D call TRBD2 (7 bases). Germline-derived CDR1 and CDR2 are LGHNA and YSLEER. The CDR3 sequence is 15 residues long. The V end lost 0 bases, the J end lost 5 bases, and 10 bases lay between the germline ends. The CDR3 region has the DNA TGCGCCAGCAGCCAAGAGGGGGGGCAAACCGGGGAGCTGTTTTTT. Amino acid sequence: CASSQEGGQTGELFF.

The sample holds many counts of this clone. The chain joins TRBV19 to TRBJ2-1; TRBD2 agrees at 7 bases. The CDR3 has 13 amino acids. The germline V gene has CDR1 LNHDA and CDR2 SQIVND (reference sequence). V lost 9 bases and J lost 9; bases outside the gene matches: 11. The CDR3 DNA reads TGTGCCAGCCGAACAGGAGCGGGGACTGAGCAGTTCTTC. Its protein product is CASRTGAGTEQFF.

The rearrangement joins TRBV10-1 to TRBJ2-7; 7 bases map to TRBD1. Germline CDR1 is WNHNN and CDR2 is SYGVQD (reference sequence). The V segment lost 7 bases and the J segment 9 bases; nucleotides outside the gene matches: 21. The CDR3 contains 16 residues. This CDR3 reads CASTPGQTGPLRGQYF. The CDR3 nucleotides read TGCGCCAGCACCCCAGGGCAGACAGGGCCACTACGAGGGCAGTACTTC.

The rearrangement uses TRBV6-1 and TRBJ1-3; D ambiguous. Looked up from germline, CDR1 is MNHNS and CDR2 is SASEGT. CDR3 length equals 17 residues. Deletions cut 0 bases from V and 2 bases from J, with 14 bases between. The CDR3 loop reads CASSEAGPGGTGNTIYF. The CDR3 DNA sequence: TGTGCCAGCAGTGAAGCAGGGCCCGGCGGGACTGGAAACACCATATATTTT.

The table lists this clone with a count of one. The rearrangement joins TRBV19 to TRBJ2-6, with D perhaps TRBD2 (5 bases). V dropped 5 bases and J dropped 4 bases, with 9 bases sitting between them. In germline, CDR1 is LNHDA, CDR2 SQIVND (reference sequence). The CDR3 sequence is 14 residues long. The CDR3: CASSEGSGANVLTF. DNA of the CDR3: TGTGCCAGTAGTGAGGGATCCGGGGCCAACGTCCTGACTTTC.

As concerns this clone: Different DNA sequences within this sample yield the same CDR3. V gene TRBV12-3 or TRBV12-4 combines with J gene TRBJ1-4, with 7 bases lining up with TRBD1. The CDR3 is 13 residues long. The V and J ends lost 5 bases and 5 bases, in that order; junction bases with no gene match: 2. CDR3 in amino acids: CASSGTANEKLFF. CDR3 DNA: TGTGCCAGCAGTGGGACAGCCAATGAAAAACTGTTTTTT.

This clone turned up a few times. The chain recombines TRBV7-9 with TRBJ1-1; D not certain. V lost 5 bases and J lost 5, with 15 bases in between. CDR3 size: 14 residues. CDR1 is SEHNR and CDR2 is FQNEAQ in the germline V gene (reference sequence). The CDR3 spells CASSDRRVLTEAFF. The CDR3 nucleotides are TGTGCCAGCAGCGACCGCCGGGTACTGACTGAAGCTTTCTTT.

The chain is built from TRBV19 and TRBJ2-1, with 9 bases identical to TRBD2. This CDR3 comprises 14 residues. The germline CDR1 and CDR2 sequences are LNHDA and SQIVND (reference sequence). The ends lost 6 bases at V and 4 bases at J; junction bases unmatched: 4. Written as DNA, the CDR3 is TGTGCCAGTAGGCGGGAGGGGTTTTACAATGAGCAGTTCTTC. Protein product: CASRREGFYNEQFF.

Only a few counts were recorded for this clone. The chain has TRBV5-5 and TRBJ1-4; 10 positions agree with TRBD1. The germline CDR1 and CDR2 sequences are SGHKS and YYEKEE (reference sequence). The CDR3 extends over 16 amino acids. Germline trimming cut 6 bases from V and 7 bases from J; bases unmatched to any gene: 12. The CDR3 here is CASTPISDRGGEKLFF. The CDR3 nucleotides are TGTGCCAGCACCCCTATATCGGACAGGGGGGGTGAAAAACTGTTTTTT.